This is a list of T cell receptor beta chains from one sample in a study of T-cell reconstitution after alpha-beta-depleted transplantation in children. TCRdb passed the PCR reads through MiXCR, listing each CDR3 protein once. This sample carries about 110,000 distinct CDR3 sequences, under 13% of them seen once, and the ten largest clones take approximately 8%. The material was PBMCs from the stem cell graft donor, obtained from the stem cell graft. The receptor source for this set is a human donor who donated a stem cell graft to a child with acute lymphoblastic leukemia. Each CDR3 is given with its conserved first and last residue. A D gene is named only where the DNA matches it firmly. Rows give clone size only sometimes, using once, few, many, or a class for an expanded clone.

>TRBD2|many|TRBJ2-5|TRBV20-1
TGCAGTGCTAGAGTGGCTAGCGGAGGGACCCAGTACTTC
CSARVASGGTQYF
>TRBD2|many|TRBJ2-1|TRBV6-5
TGTGCCAGCAGTTACCCGTCACTAGCGGGTTACAATGAGCAGTTCTTC
CASSYPSLAGYNEQFF
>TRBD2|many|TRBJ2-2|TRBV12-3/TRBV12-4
TGTGCCAGCAGCAGGACGGGGGGGAGAGTCACCGGGGAGCTGTTTTTT
CASSRTGGRVTGELFF
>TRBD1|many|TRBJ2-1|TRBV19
TGTGCCAGTAGTTCCCGGACAGGGGGGGGCCTATCCTACAATGAGCAGTTCTTC
CASSSRTGGGLSYNEQFF
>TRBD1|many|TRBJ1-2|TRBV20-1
TGCAGTGCAGCGAGAGGGACAGGGTTCGGCTACACCTTC
CSAARGTGFGYTF
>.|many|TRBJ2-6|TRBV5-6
TGTGCCAGCAGCTTGAGGGGTTCTGGGGCCAACGTCCTGACTTTC
CASSLRGSGANVLTF
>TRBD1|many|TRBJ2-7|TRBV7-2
TGTGCCAGCAGCTTAGCCAGGGGGTATGGCGAGCAGTACTTC
CASSLARGYGEQYF
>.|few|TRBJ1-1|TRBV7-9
TGTGCCAGCAGCCCGCAGTATCCACCTGAAGCTTTCTTT
CASSPQYPPEAFF
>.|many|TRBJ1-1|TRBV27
TGTGCCAGCAGTTTAGGGAATGAAGCTTTCTTT
CASSLGNEAFF
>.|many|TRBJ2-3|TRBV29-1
TGCAGCGTCATCCGGGAGCTAGCCACAGATACGCAGTATTTT
CSVIRELATDTQYF
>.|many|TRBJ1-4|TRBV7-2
TGTGCCAGCAGCTTAGGTGGCAGGGTTAATGAAAAACTGTTTTTT
CASSLGGRVNEKLFF
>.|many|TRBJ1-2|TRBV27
TGTGCCAGCAGTCCCAGGGTTAAGTATGGCTACACCTTC
CASSPRVKYGYTF
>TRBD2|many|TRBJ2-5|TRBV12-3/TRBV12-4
TGTGCCAGCAGTTCATCAGGCGGGGGGGCCGGGGAGACCCAGTACTTC
CASSSSGGGAGETQYF
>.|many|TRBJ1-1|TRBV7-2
TGTGCCAGCAGCTTATGGAGGAACACTGAAGCTTTCTTT
CASSLWRNTEAFF
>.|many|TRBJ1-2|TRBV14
TGTGCCAGCAGCCAAGGCCTTACGGGGGTAGAAGATGGCTACACCTTC
CASSQGLTGVEDGYTF
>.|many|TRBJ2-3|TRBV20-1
TGCAGTGCTAGAGATGGATCGGGGGGCACAGATACGCAGTATTTT
CSARDGSGGTDTQYF
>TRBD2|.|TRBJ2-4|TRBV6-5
TGTGCCAGCAGTTACTCAGCTAGCGGGAGATTAAACATTCAGTACTTC
CASSYSASGRLNIQYF
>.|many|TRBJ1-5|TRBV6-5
TGTGCCAGCAGTTACGCCGCCCCGCCGGATCAGCCCCAGCATTTT
CASSYAAPPDQPQHF
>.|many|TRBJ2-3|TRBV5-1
TGCGCCAGCAGTCCCTGGACACAACTCGGGGCAGATACGCAGTATTTT
CASSPWTQLGADTQYF
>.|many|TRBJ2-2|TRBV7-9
TGTGCCAGCAGCTGGATGGAGGACACCGGGGAGCTGTTTTTT
CASSWMEDTGELFF
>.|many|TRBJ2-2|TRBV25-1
TGTGCCAGCAGAGGGGGGGGTGAGGGCACCGGGGAGCTGTTTTTT
CASRGGGEGTGELFF
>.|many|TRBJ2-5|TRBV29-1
TGCAGCGTTGGGCAGGGGAATTCGTACTTGGGGTCAGACCAAGAGACCCAGTACTTC
CSVGQGNSYLGSDQETQYF
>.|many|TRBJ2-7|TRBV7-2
TGTGCCAGCAGCTTAGCCCAGGGTGACTACGAGCAGTACTTC
CASSLAQGDYEQYF
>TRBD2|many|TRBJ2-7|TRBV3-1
TGTGCCAGCAGCCAAGATCGGCCGCTAGCGGGGAGCTCCTACGAGCAGTACTTC
CASSQDRPLAGSSYEQYF
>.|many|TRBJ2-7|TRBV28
TGTGCCAGCAGTTCTTCAGTTTTATTTGCGTTGTACTCCTACGAGCAGTACTTC
CASSSSVLFALYSYEQYF
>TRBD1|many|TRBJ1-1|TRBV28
TGTGCCAGCAGTCGGGACAGGAACACTGAAGCTTTCTTT
CASSRDRNTEAFF
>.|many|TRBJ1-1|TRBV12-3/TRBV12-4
TGTGCCAGCAGTTTCCCGCCAGGTATGAACACTGAAGCTTTCTTT
CASSFPPGMNTEAFF
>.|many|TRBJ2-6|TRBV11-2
TGTGCCAGCAGCTTAGGAGGTGGTGGCACCAGGGGTGGGGCCAACGTCCTGACTTTC
CASSLGGGGTRGGANVLTF
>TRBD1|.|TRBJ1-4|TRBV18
TGTGCCAGCTCACCAGGGACAGGGGTTAATGAAAAACTGTTTTTT
CASSPGTGVNEKLFF
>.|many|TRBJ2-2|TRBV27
TGTGCCAGCAGTTTTCTCAACAGGGCCGGGGAGCTGTTTTTT
CASSFLNRAGELFF
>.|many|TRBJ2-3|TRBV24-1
TGTGCCACCAGTGATTTGCGGAGTAGCACAGATACGCAGTATTTT
CATSDLRSSTDTQYF
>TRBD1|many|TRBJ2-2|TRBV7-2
TGTGCCTGCCTCAGGGGGCAATCCGGGGAGCTGTTTTTT
CACLRGQSGELFF
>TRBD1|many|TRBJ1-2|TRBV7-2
TGTGCCAGCAGCTTAGCGCAGCTCCGGGACAGGGGGGATAAGGCTAACTATGGCTACACCTTC
CASSLAQLRDRGDKANYGYTF
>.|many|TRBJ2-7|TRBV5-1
TGCGCCAGCAGCTTGACGATGGGACATTCCTACGAGCAGTACTTC
CASSLTMGHSYEQYF
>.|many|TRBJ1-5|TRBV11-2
TGTGCCAGCAGCGTTCTCATGGCGGGGGACTATAGCAATCAGCCCCAGCATTTT
CASSVLMAGDYSNQPQHF
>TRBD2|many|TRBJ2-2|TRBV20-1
TGCAGTGCAAATAGCGGGAGTGGAACCGGGGAGCTGTTTTTT
CSANSGSGTGELFF
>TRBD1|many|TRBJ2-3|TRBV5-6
TGTGCCAGCGTGGGGACAGGGGGCACAGATACGCAGTATTTT
CASVGTGGTDTQYF
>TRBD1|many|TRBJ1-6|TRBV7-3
TGTGCCAGCAGCTTTACAGGGGGAGGTTCACCCCTCCACTTT
CASSFTGGGSPLHF
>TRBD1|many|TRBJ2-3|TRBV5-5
TGTGCCAGCATCCTTATGACAGGGAGCTTAGATACGCAGTATTTT
CASILMTGSLDTQYF
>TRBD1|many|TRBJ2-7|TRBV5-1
TGCGCCAGCAGCCAGACAGGGGGCGCTTACTACGAGCAGTACTTC
CASSQTGGAYYEQYF
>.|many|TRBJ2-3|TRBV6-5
TGTGCCAGCAGTTACGGGGGGCCAGATACGCAGTATTTT
CASSYGGPDTQYF
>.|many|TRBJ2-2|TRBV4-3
TGCGCCAGCAGCCCTAAGGACCAGAACACCGGGGAGCTGTTTTTT
CASSPKDQNTGELFF
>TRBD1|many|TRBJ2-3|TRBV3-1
TGTGCCAGCAGTGGGACAGTCTTCTCTAGCACAGATACGCAGTATTTT
CASSGTVFSSTDTQYF
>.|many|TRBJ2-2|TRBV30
TGTGCCTGGCTCGGGGGGCTTTCGAACACCGGGGAGCTGTTTTTT
CAWLGGLSNTGELFF
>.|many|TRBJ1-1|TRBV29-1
TGCAGCGGCACGTCCGGGACACTTAACACTGAAGCTTTCTTT
CSGTSGTLNTEAFF
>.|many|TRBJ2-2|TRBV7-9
TGTGCCAGCAGCTTAGTCAGGTCCTCCACCGGGGAGCTGTTTTTT
CASSLVRSSTGELFF
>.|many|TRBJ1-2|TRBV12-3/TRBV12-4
TGTGCCAGCAGTTTAGCAGGGGCTAACTATGGCTACACCTTC
CASSLAGANYGYTF
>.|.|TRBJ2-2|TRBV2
TGTGCCAGCAGGTTGCAGGGAGTGGGGGAGCTGTTTTTT
CASRLQGVGELFF
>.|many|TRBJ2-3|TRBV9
TGTGCCAGCAGCCCCTCCCGGGCGGGGGCGGGGGATACGCAGTATTTT
CASSPSRAGAGDTQYF
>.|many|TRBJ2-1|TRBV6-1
TGTGCAGGGGGCGGGAGCGGCAATGAGCAGTTCTTC
CAGGGSGNEQFF